The 15 T cell receptor beta chains given below trace back to one sample, sequenced in a study of T cells in tumors after PD-1 blockade. The data were produced by immunoSEQ multiplex PCR, yet TCRdb's version contains in-frame clones alone and is incomplete. The table has around 19,000 clones, just under 80% seen once. The input for sequencing was PBMCs, taken before anti-PD-1 treatment. These receptor sequences come from a human donor with basal cell carcinoma.

V is TRBV7-9 and J is TRBJ1-5, with D perhaps TRBD1 (5 bases). The CDR3 consists of 15 residues. V was cut by 5 bases and J by 2 bases, with 13 bases left in between. In germline, CDR1 is SEHNR, CDR2 FQNEAQ (reference sequence). DNA of the CDR3: TGTGCCAGCAGCACACATGGGGGTGGCAATCAGCCCCAGCATTTT. Protein product: CASSTHGGGNQPQHF. Supplemented by reference TRBV7-9 and TRBJ1-5, the full variable domain reads DTGVSQNPRHKITKRGQNVTFRCDPISEHNRLYWYRQTLGQGPEFLTYFQNEAQLEKSRLLSDRFSAERPKGSFSTLEIQRTEQGDSAMYLCASSTHGGGNQPQHFGDGTRLSIL.

The V gene is TRBV3-1 (or the pseudogene TRBV3-2), the J gene TRBJ2-5; the match to TRBD2 covers 7 bases. This CDR3 comprises 14 residues. CDR1 LGHDT and CDR2 YNNKEL come from the germline V gene (reference sequence). The J segment lost 4 bases and the V segment lost 4 bases, leaving 6 bases of the junction unmatched. Written as DNA, the CDR3 is TGTGCCAGCAGCCCCCCAGGCGGGAGAGAGACCCAGTACTTC. It codes for CASSPPGGRETQYF.

V and J are TRBV6-5 and TRBJ2-1, with TRBD2 identical over 9 bases. Germline values: CDR1 MNHEY, CDR2 SVGAGI. The CDR3 runs to 14 residues. V lost 6 bases to trimming and J lost 4 bases; unmatched junction nucleotides: 4. CDR3 protein: CASSLSGRYNEQFF. The CDR3 coding sequence is TGTGCCAGCAGCCTTAGCGGGAGATACAATGAGCAGTTCTTC.

The chain couples TRBV30 to TRBJ1-3, with 8 nucleotides matching TRBD1. Trimming at V came to 4 bases and at J to 3 bases, leaving 5 bases not matched to a gene. This CDR3 has 14 amino acids. From germline, CDR1 is GTSNPN and CDR2 SVGIG (reference sequence). The CDR3 reads CAWNPTGVGNTIYF. In DNA form, the CDR3 reads TGTGCCTGGAACCCGACAGGGGTTGGAAACACCATATATTTT.

The J gene is TRBJ2-3, the V gene TRBV6-2 or TRBV6-3; perhaps TRBD2 as D (6 bases). The CDR3 has 17 residues. CDR1 and CDR2 from the germline V gene are MNHEY and SVGEGT. With 3 bases removed from V and 0 bases from J, the gap between germline ends came to 16 bases. CDR3 region: CASSYSGLLTSTDTQYF. CDR3 DNA sequence: TGTGCCAGCAGTTATTCAGGACTATTAACTAGCACAGATACGCAGTATTTT.

The V gene is TRBV5-1, the J gene TRBJ2-5; no clear D gene. V was trimmed by 0 bases and J by 5 bases, leaving 11 bases between them. Germline assignment: CDR1 SGHRS and CDR2 YFSETQ. There are 14 residues in the CDR3. The CDR3 protein is CASSLGGVRETQYF. In DNA, the CDR3 is TGCGCCAGCAGCTTGGGTGGGGTGAGGGAGACCCAGTACTTC.

This sequence joins TRBV6-6 and TRBJ2-3; TRBD1 aligns across 9 bases. This CDR3 comprises 15 residues. Per germline, CDR1 MNHNY and CDR2 SVGAGI (reference sequence). Unmatched junction bases numbered 8, after V lost 5 bases and J lost 5 bases. CDR3 DNA sequence: TGTGCCAGCAGTCCCCGGGACAGGGCTGGAGATACGCAGTATTTT. It encodes CASSPRDRAGDTQYF.

The rearrangement uses TRBV3-1 (or the pseudogene TRBV3-2) and TRBJ1-1; D ambiguous. Germline loops: CDR1 LGHDT, CDR2 YNNKEL (reference sequence). The CDR3 is 14 residues long. The V and J ends lost 4 bases and 1 base respectively, with 10 bases between them. Here the CDR3 reads CASSRGGTNTEAFF. DNA of the CDR3: TGTGCCAGCAGCCGGGGAGGCACGAACACTGAAGCTTTCTTT.

This clone showed up just a few times. This chain connects TRBV5-6 to TRBJ2-7, with a possible D match to TRBD2 (6 bases). Trimming shortened V by 2 bases and J by 3 bases, and 12 bases separated the two germline ends. Germline V gene sequence: CDR1 SGHDT, CDR2 YYEEEE. The CDR3 is made up of 14 amino acids. The CDR3 DNA sequence: TGTGCCAGCAGCTTCCGGCACGGGAGCTACGAGCAGTACTTC. Translated: CASSFRHGSYEQYF.

V is TRBV18 and J is TRBJ1-3; D is possibly TRBD1 (5 bases). The V end lost 5 bases, the J end lost 0 bases, and 11 bases lay between the germline ends. CDR1 is KGHSH, CDR2 LQKENI, per germline. The CDR3 is 15 residues long. The CDR3 DNA follows: TGTGCCAGCTCAGAACAGGTCCTCTCTGGAAACACCATATATTTT. Amino acid sequence: CASSEQVLSGNTIYF.

J is TRBJ1-6 and V is TRBV3-1 (or the pseudogene TRBV3-2), with D unresolved. Germline values: CDR1 LGHDT, CDR2 YNNKEL (reference sequence). The CDR3 extends over 15 amino acids. Deletions cut 1 base from V and 3 bases from J, with 7 bases between. The CDR3 reads CASSQGPSYNSPLHF. The DNA of the CDR3 is TGTGCCAGCAGCCAAGGCCCGAGCTATAATTCACCCCTCCACTTT.

This clone appeared a few times. The J gene is TRBJ2-7, the V gene TRBV2; 12 nucleotides line up with TRBD1. The CDR3 loop spans 14 amino acids. The germline V gene has CDR1 SNHLY and CDR2 FYNNEI. V dropped 6 bases and J dropped 5; count of bases not matched to a gene: 5. This CDR3 reads CASSTGTGGDEQYF. The CDR3, as DNA: TGTGCCAGCAGCACCGGGACAGGGGGCGACGAGCAGTACTTC.

This rearrangement joins TRBV4-2 to TRBJ2-3; D is perhaps TRBD2 (6 bases). Per the germline V gene, CDR1 is LGHNA and CDR2 is YNFKEQ. The CDR3 consists of 16 residues. Trimming removed 0 bases at V and 3 bases at J, with 13 bases between. CDR3 residues: CASSQDPVRGTDTQYF. Written as DNA, the CDR3 is TGTGCCAGCAGCCAAGATCCGGTGCGGGGTACAGATACGCAGTATTTT.

By proportion, this clone is medium-sized. V and J are TRBV25-1 and TRBJ1-2; TRBD1 matches at 7 bases. The ends lost 1 base at V and 2 bases at J; junction bases unmatched: 13. Per the germline V gene, CDR1 is MGHDK and CDR2 is SYGVNS. The CDR3 has 18 residues. CDR3 coding DNA: TGTGCCAGCAGTGAATTTACGCCAACTGGCAGGGGGAACTATGGCTACACCTTC. Its translation is CASSEFTPTGRGNYGYTF.

CDR3 nucleotides: TGTGCCAGCAGCCCCTCGAGGGGCTGGGGCGAAAAACTGTTTTTT. Its translation is CASSPSRGWGEKLFF. This chain joins TRBV7-2 and TRBJ1-4, with a tentative D call TRBD1 (5 bases). Germline-derived CDR1 and CDR2 are SGHTA and FQGNSA. V shed 5 bases and J shed 8 bases, with 18 bases lying between them. The CDR3 consists of 15 residues.